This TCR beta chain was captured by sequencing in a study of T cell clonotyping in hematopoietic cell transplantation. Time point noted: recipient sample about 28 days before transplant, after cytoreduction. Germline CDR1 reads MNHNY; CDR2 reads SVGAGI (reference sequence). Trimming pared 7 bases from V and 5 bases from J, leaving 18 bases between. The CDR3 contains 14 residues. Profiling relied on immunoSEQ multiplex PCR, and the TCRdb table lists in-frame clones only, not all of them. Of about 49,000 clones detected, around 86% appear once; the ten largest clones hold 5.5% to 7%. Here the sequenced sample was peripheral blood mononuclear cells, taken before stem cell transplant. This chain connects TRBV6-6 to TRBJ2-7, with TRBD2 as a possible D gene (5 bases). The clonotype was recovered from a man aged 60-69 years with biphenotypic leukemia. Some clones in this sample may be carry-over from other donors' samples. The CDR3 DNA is TGTGCCAGCACCAATACCCTAGCTTCGAACGAGCAGTACTTC. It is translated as CASTNTLASNEQYF.